This T cell receptor (beta chain) was captured in a study of blood T cell repertoires in COVID-19. The wider study: The samples span acute and convalescent COVID-19 from the United States, Italy and Spain. The analysed material was cDNA or gDNA that came from T cells, B-cell-depleted T cells, or PBMCs.

How the authors handled the data: It was from reference gene primer amplification that nucleated cell counts were estimated. The table came from immunoSEQ multiplex PCR; TCRdb's copy has only in-frame clones and leaves some out. V and J calls and clone size are as listed in that table; D and trimming were resolved from the DNA. The top ten clones hold around 1.8% of a sample with 140,000 to 150,000 clones, 65% to 80% of them seen once. V lost 2 bases, J lost 7 bases, and 15 bases lay in between. The CDR3 is 14 amino acids. Germline-derived CDR1 and CDR2 are GTSNPN and SVGIG (reference sequence). This receptor was identified in a woman in her sixties with acute or convalescent COVID-19. The chain carries TRBV30 and TRBJ1-5; tentatively, D is TRBD1 (5 bases). The sequencing sample was made of peripheral blood. The CDR3 nucleotides are TGTGCCTGGAGTATCGGGACTCGTGTCCAGCCCCAGCATTTT. This codes for CAWSIGTRVQPQHF.